This is a list of T cell receptor beta chains from one sample in a study of T cells after somatic rescue of genetic block. Repertoires were generated with immunoSEQ multiplex PCR, while TCRdb's copy carries only in-frame clones and drops some. In the table there are some 67,000 clones, 90% to 95% of which are singletons. Specimen: peripheral blood mononuclear cells (PBMCs). Receptor source: a man aged 35 to 55. Both conserved end residues are part of each CDR3. The order of the fields is D gene, V gene, J gene, clone size, CDR3 DNA, CDR3 protein. D genes are given only for firm matches. Expanded clones get a size class; other rows say once, few or many, or leave the size out.

.	TRBV28	TRBJ2-7	.	TGTGCCAGCAGTTTATCGGGCCGATACGAGCAGTACTTC	CASSLSGRYEQYF
.	TRBV11-2	TRBJ1-6	.	TGTGCCAGCAGCTTAGTGGCAGCCTATTCACCCCTCCACTTT	CASSLVAAYSPLHF
TRBD2	TRBV19	TRBJ2-1	.	TGTGCCAGTAGCCCCGTAGCGGGAGGGTACAATGAGCAGTTCTTC	CASSPVAGGYNEQFF
.	TRBV19	TRBJ1-1	once	TGTGCCAGTAGTTCTCAGGGGCCCACTGAAGCTTTCTTT	CASSSQGPTEAFF
TRBD2	TRBV27	TRBJ2-3	.	TGTGCCAGCAGTTTACTCGGGACTAGCGGGTTTAGGGATACGCAGTATTTT	CASSLLGTSGFRDTQYF
.	TRBV5-1	TRBJ2-5	.	TGCGCCAGCAGCTTGGGTTCCGTTGGGGGAGAGGAGACCCAGTACTTC	CASSLGSVGGEETQYF
.	TRBV4-1	TRBJ1-5	.	TGCGCCAGCAGCCAAGTGCGACAGAACAATCAGCCCCAGCATTTT	CASSQVRQNNQPQHF
.	TRBV5-1	TRBJ2-1	.	TGCGCCAGCAGCTTATCGGCAGGGATCAACAATGAGCAGTTCTTC	CASSLSAGINNEQFF
.	TRBV2	TRBJ2-3	.	TGTGCCAGCAGTGAAAAGCGGCTAGGAGATACGCAGTATTTT	CASSEKRLGDTQYF
.	TRBV15	TRBJ2-1	.	TGTGCCACCAGCAGAGATACTGCGGGACGCCTCGAGCAGTTCTTC	CATSRDTAGRLEQFF
TRBD2	TRBV19	TRBJ2-1	.	TGTGCCAGTACGGGGGGAGCGCGAGGACGGGGTGGTGATGAGCAGTTCTTC	CASTGGARGRGGDEQFF
.	TRBV6-5	TRBJ1-1	.	TGTGCCAGCAGAAATAGGGTGTCTGAAGCTTTCTTT	CASRNRVSEAFF
TRBD2	TRBV9	TRBJ2-1	.	TGTGCCAGCAGCGTGGCTACTAGCGGGGGCCCCTACAATGAGCAGTTCTTC	CASSVATSGGPYNEQFF
TRBD2	TRBV6-6	TRBJ2-1	.	TGTGCCAGCAGTAAACGGGAGGGGGTTAGGGATGAGCAGTTCTTC	CASSKREGVRDEQFF
.	TRBV11-3	TRBJ2-3	.	TGTGCCAGCAGCCCAACCCGGGACTTCAGGCAGTATTTT	CASSPTRDFRQYF
TRBD1	TRBV5-1	TRBJ1-1	.	TGCGCCAGCAGCGTCGACAGGGGCGTTGAAGCTTTCTTT	CASSVDRGVEAFF
.	TRBV4-1	TRBJ2-7	.	TGCGCCAGCAGCCAAGAATGGGGTCCCTACGAGCAGTACTTC	CASSQEWGPYEQYF
.	TRBV10-3	TRBJ2-1	.	TGTGCCATCAGTGAGCGTCAGAGCTACAATGAGCAGTTCTTC	CAISERQSYNEQFF
.	TRBV5-8	TRBJ1-1	.	TGTGCCAGCAGCCGGCGAGCAGGGCTAAGCGCTGAAGCTTTCTTT	CASSRRAGLSAEAFF
TRBD1	TRBV10-3	TRBJ2-3	.	TGTGCCATCAGGCGAGGGACAGTAGGGGATACGCAGTATTTT	CAIRRGTVGDTQYF
.	TRBV4-3	TRBJ2-7	.	TGCGCCAGCAGCCATCAGGACAAAGTCACCGAGCAGTACTTC	CASSHQDKVTEQYF
TRBD1	TRBV28	TRBJ1-2	.	TGTGCCAGCAGTTTTGTCCAGGGGGCGGGAGGGGTCCTCTTC	CASSFVQGAGGVLF
TRBD2	TRBV6-1	TRBJ2-7	.	TGTGCCAGCCGAAACAGCGGGGGGCGGTACGAGCAGTACTTC	CASRNSGGRYEQYF
TRBD2	TRBV2	TRBJ2-5	.	TGTGCCAGCAGTGAAGGACCCCCTCACCTAGCGGGAGGGCCAGAGACCCAGTACTTC	CASSEGPPHLAGGPETQYF
TRBD2	TRBV27	TRBJ2-7	.	TGTGCCAGCAGTATAAAGCGGGAGAGCTACGAGCAGTACTTC	CASSIKRESYEQYF
TRBD1	TRBV5-1	TRBJ2-5	.	TGCGCCAGCAGCCCTTGGACAGGGGGCAGGGAGACCCAGTACTTC	CASSPWTGGRETQYF
.	TRBV19	TRBJ1-2	.	TGTGCCAGTAGCCCCCGGGGCCTTAACAACTATGGCTACACCTTC	CASSPRGLNNYGYTF
.	TRBV6-1	TRBJ2-4	.	TGTGCCAGCAATTCCGTGGGGGCCAAAAACATTCAGTACTTC	CASNSVGAKNIQYF
TRBD1	TRBV7-2	TRBJ2-7	.	TGTGCCAGCAGCCCCGGACAGGGACCCTACGAGCAGTACTTC	CASSPGQGPYEQYF
TRBD2	TRBV4-3	TRBJ2-5	.	TGCGCCAGCAGCCAGACCCGGGGGGTGCGAGAGACCCAGTACTTC	CASSQTRGVRETQYF
.	TRBV19	TRBJ2-3	.	TGTGCCAGTAGTATAGGCAGGCCCCCAGATACGCAGTATTTT	CASSIGRPPDTQYF
TRBD2	TRBV10-1	TRBJ2-7	.	TGCGCCAGCAGTGAGGGACTAGGAAGCGGCGAGCAGTACTTC	CASSEGLGSGEQYF
.	TRBV18	TRBJ2-3	.	TGTGCCAGCTCACCAACCGGCGGGGGCCGGGGTACGCAGTATTTT	CASSPTGGGRGTQYF
.	TRBV28	TRBJ2-2	.	TGTGCCAGCAGTTTTTGGTCCGGCACCGGGGAGCTGTTTTTT	CASSFWSGTGELFF
.	TRBV6-5	TRBJ1-1	once	TGTGCCAGCAGTTGGGCCAGGGTAAGGAACACTGAAGCTTTCTTT	CASSWARVRNTEAFF
.	TRBV9	TRBJ1-4	.	TGTGCCAGCAGCGCGGATAATGAAAAACTGTTTTTT	CASSADNEKLFF
TRBD1	TRBV2	TRBJ2-5	.	TGTGCCAGCAGTGAATGGACAGGGGGCGGCGAGACCCAGTACTTC	CASSEWTGGGETQYF
.	TRBV25-1	TRBJ1-1	once	TGTGCCAGCAGCCTACAGGGAGTGAACACTGAAGCTTTCTTT	CASSLQGVNTEAFF
.	TRBV10-3	TRBJ1-5	.	TGTGCCATCAGTGAGAGATACACTGATCAGCCCCAGCATTTT	CAISERYTDQPQHF
.	TRBV19	TRBJ1-1	few	TGTGCCACGAAGGACGGAATCAACACTGAAGCTTTCTTT	CATKDGINTEAFF
.	TRBV2	TRBJ1-2	.	TGTGCCAGCAGTGGACACTATGGCTACACCTTC	CASSGHYGYTF
TRBD2	TRBV5-6	TRBJ2-4	.	TGTGCCAGCAGCCCCGGACTAGCGGGAGTAGCCAAAAACATTCAGTACTTC	CASSPGLAGVAKNIQYF
TRBD1	TRBV7-8	TRBJ1-5	.	TGTGCCAGCAGCTTAGAGGGACAGCACAATCAGCCCCAGCATTTT	CASSLEGQHNQPQHF
TRBD1	TRBV6-5	TRBJ2-4	few	TGTGCCTCCCGGGACAGGGAAGCCAAAAACATTCAGTACTTC	CASRDREAKNIQYF
.	TRBV19	TRBJ2-1	.	TGTGCCAGTAGTGGCCGGCCTAGCCACAATGAGCAGTTCTTC	CASSGRPSHNEQFF
TRBD2	TRBV28	TRBJ2-5	once	TGTGCCAGCAGTTATGGCGGGAGGGTGGGCGAGACCCAGTACTTC	CASSYGGRVGETQYF